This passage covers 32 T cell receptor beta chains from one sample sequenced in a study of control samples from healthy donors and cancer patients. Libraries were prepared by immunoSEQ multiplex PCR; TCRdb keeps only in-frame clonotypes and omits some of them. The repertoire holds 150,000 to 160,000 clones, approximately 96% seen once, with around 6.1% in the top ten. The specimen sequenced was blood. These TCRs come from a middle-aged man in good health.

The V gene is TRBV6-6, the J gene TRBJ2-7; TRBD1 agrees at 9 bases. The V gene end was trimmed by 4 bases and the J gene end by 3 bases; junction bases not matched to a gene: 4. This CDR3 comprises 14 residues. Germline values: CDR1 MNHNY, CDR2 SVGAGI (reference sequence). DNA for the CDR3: TGTGCCAGCAGTTCCCTGGACAGGGGCTACGAGCAGTACTTC. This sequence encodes CASSSLDRGYEQYF.

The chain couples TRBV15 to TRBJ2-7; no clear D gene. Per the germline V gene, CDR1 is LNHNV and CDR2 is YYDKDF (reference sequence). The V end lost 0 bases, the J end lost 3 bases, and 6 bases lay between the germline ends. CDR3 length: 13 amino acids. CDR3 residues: CATSRDTGYEQYF. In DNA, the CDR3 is TGTGCCACCAGCAGAGATACGGGCTACGAGCAGTACTTC.

CDR3 amino acids: CASSATGSGELFF. CDR3 DNA: TGTGCCAGCAGTGCCACAGGGTCCGGGGAGCTGTTTTTT. V gene TRBV25-1 combines with J gene TRBJ2-2; D perhaps matches TRBD1 (6 bases). The CDR3 covers 13 residues. V lost 4 bases, J lost 6 bases, and 9 bases lay in between. Germline assignment: CDR1 MGHDK and CDR2 SYGVNS. The variable domain in full, with the rest retrieved from reference TRBV25-1 and TRBJ2-2, is EADIYQTPRYLVIGTGKKITLECSQTMGHDKMYWYQQDPGMELHLIHYSYGVNSTEKGDLSSESTVSRIRTEHFPLTLESARPSHTSQYLCASSATGSGELFFGEGSRLTVL.

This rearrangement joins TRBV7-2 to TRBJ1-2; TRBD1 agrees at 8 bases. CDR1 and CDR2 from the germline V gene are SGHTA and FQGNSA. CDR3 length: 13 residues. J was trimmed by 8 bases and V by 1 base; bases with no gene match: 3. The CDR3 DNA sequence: TGTGCCAGCAGCTTAGAACAGGGGGGAGGCTACACCTTC. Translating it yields CASSLEQGGGYTF. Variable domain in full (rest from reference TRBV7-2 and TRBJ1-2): GAGVSQSPSNKVTEKGKDVELRCDPISGHTALYWYRQSLGQGLEFLIYFQGNSAPDKSGLPSDRFSAERTGGSVSTLTIQRTQQEDSAVYLCASSLEQGGGYTFGSGTRLTVV.

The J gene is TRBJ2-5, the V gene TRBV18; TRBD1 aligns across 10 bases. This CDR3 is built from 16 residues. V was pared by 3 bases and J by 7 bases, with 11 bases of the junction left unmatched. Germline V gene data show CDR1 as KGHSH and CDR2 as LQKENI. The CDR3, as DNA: TGTGCCAGCTCACCTTCCGGGACAGGGGTCTTGGCGACCCAGTACTTC. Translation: CASSPSGTGVLATQYF.

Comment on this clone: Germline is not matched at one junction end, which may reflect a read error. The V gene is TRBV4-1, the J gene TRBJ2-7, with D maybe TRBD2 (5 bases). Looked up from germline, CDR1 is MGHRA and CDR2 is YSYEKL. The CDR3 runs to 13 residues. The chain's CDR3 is CAGSQDRGWEQYF. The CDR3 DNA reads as TGCGCCGGCAGCCAAGATCGAGGGTGGGAGCAGTACTTC.

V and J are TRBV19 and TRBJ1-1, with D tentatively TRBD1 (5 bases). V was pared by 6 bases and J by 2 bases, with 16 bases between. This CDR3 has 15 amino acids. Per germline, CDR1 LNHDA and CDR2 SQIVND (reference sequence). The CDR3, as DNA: TGTGCCAGTAGATCGGACACGAGGGGCAACACTGAAGCTTTCTTT. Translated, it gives CASRSDTRGNTEAFF.

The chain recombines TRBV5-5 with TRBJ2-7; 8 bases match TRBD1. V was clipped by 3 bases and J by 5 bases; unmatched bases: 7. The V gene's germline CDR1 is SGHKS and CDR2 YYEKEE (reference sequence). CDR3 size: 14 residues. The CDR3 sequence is CASSSGTGIDEQYF. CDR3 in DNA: TGTGCCAGCAGCTCTGGGACAGGCATCGACGAGCAGTACTTC.

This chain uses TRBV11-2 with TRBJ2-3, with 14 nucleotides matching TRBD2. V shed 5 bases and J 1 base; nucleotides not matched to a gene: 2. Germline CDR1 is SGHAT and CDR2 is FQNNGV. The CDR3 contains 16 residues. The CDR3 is CASSRGLAGGTDTQYF. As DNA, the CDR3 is TGTGCCAGCAGCAGGGGACTAGCGGGGGGCACAGATACGCAGTATTTT.

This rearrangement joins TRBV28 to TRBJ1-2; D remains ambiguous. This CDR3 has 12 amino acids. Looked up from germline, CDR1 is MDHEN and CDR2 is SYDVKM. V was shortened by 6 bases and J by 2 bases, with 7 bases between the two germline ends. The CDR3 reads CASRGGNYGYTF. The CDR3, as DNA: TGTGCCAGCAGAGGAGGAAACTATGGCTACACCTTC.

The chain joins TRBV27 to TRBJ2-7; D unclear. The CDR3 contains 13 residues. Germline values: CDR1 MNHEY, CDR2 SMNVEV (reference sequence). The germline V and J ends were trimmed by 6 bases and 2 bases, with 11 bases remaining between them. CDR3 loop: CASRKASAYEQYF. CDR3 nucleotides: TGTGCCAGCAGGAAAGCCAGCGCCTACGAGCAGTACTTC.

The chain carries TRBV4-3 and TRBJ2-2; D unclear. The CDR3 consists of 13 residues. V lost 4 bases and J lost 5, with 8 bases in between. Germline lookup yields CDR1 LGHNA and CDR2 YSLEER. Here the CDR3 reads CASSPTLTGELFF. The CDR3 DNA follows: TGCGCCAGCAGCCCTACTTTGACCGGGGAGCTGTTTTTT.

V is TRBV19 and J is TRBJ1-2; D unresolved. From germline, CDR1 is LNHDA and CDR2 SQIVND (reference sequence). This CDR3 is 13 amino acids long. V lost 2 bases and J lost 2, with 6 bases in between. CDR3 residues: CASSIQPNYGYTF. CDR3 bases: TGTGCCAGTAGTATACAGCCGAACTATGGCTACACCTTC.

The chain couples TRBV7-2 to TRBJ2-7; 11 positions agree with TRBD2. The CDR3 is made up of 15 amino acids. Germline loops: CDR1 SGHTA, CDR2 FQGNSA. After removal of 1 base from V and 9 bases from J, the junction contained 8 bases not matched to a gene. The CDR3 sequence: CASSLELAGAPGQYF. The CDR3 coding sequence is TGTGCCAGCAGCTTAGAACTAGCGGGGGCGCCTGGGCAGTACTTC.

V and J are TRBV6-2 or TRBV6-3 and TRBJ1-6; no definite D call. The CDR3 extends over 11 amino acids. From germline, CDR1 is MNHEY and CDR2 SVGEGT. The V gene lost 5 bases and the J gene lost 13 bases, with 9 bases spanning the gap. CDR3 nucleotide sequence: TGTGCCAGCAGTCGTGGTGGGCCCCTCCACTTT. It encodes CASSRGGPLHF.

Written as DNA, the CDR3 is TGTGCCAGCAGTTACTCTACCCAAGGGCAGTTCTTC. It is translated as CASSYSTQGQFF. This chain uses TRBV6-2 or TRBV6-3 with TRBJ2-1; D is uncertain. Germline lookup yields CDR1 MNHEY and CDR2 SVGEGT. This CDR3 spans 12 amino acids. The V gene lost 0 bases and the J gene lost 12 bases, with 9 bases spanning the gap.

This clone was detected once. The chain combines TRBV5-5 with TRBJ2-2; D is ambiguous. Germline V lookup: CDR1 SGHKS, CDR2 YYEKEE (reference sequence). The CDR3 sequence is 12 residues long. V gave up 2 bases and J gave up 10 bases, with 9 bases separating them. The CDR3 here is CASSFQGSELFF. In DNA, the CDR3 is TGTGCCAGCAGCTTTCAAGGCTCGGAGCTGTTTTTT.

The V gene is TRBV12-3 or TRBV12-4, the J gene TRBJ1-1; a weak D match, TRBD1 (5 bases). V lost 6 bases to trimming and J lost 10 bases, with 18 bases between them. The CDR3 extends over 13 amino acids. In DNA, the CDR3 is TGTGCCAGCAGGGGAGAGGGGATTGGACGAGCTTTCTTT. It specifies CASRGEGIGRAFF.

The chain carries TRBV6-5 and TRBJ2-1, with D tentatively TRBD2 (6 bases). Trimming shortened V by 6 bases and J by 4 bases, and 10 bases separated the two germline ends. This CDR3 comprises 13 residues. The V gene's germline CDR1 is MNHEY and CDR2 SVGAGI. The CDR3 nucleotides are TGTGCCAGCAGAAGGGACTCGTACAATGAGCAGTTCTTC. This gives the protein CASRRDSYNEQFF.

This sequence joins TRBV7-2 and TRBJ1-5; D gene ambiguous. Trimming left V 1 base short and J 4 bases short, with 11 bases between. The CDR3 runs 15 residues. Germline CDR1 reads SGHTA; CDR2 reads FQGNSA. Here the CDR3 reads CASSLGTGENQPQHF. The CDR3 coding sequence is TGTGCCAGCAGCTTAGGGACCGGCGAAAATCAGCCCCAGCATTTT.

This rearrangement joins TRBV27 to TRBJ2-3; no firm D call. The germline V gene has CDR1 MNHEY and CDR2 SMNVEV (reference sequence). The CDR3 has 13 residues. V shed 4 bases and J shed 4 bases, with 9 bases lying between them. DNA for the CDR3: TGTGCCAGCAGTTGGGCGGTTCCAGATACGCAGTATTTT. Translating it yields CASSWAVPDTQYF.

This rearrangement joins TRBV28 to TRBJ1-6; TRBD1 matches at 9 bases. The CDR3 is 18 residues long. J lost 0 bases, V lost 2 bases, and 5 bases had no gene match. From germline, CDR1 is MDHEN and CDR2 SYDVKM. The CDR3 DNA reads TGTGCCAGCAGTTTAGCGACAGGGGGTAGCTCCTATAATTCACCCCTCCACTTT. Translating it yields CASSLATGGSSYNSPLHF.

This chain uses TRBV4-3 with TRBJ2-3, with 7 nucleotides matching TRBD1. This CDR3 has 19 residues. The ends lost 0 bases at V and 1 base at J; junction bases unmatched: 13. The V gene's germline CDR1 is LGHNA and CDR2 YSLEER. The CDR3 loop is CASSQDTPQGLGGTDTQYF. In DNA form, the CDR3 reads TGCGCCAGCAGCCAAGATACCCCACAGGGGCTAGGGGGCACAGATACGCAGTATTTT.

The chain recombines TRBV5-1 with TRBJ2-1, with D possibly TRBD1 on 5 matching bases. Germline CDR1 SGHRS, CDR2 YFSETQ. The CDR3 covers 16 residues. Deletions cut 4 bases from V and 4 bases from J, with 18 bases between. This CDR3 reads CASSPGPAGNYNEQFF. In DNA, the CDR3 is TGCGCCAGCAGCCCTGGGCCCGCAGGGAATTACAATGAGCAGTTCTTC. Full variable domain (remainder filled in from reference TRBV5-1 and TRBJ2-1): KAGVTQTPRYLIKTRGQQVTLSCSPISGHRSVSWYQQTPGQGLQFLFEYFSETQRNKGNFPGRFSGRQFSNSRSEMNVSTLELGDSALYLCASSPGPAGNYNEQFFGPGTRLTVL.

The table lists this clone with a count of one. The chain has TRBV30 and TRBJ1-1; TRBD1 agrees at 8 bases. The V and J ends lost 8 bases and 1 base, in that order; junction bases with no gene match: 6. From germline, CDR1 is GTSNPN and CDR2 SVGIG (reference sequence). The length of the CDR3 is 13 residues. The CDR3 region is CAGTGPPNTEAFF. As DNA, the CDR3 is TGTGCCGGGACAGGCCCCCCGAACACTGAAGCTTTCTTT.

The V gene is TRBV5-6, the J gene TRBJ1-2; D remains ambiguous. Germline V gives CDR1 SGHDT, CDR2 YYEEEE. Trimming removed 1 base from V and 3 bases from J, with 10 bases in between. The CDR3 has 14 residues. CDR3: CASSLLGLDYGYTF. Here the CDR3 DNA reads TGTGCCAGCAGCTTGCTTGGTTTGGACTATGGCTACACCTTC.

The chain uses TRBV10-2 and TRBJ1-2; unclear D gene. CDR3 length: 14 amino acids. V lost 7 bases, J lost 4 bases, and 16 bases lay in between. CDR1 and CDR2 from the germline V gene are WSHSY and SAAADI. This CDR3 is CASTDSLWSYGYTF. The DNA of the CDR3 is TGCGCCAGCACCGACTCCCTCTGGAGCTATGGCTACACCTTC.

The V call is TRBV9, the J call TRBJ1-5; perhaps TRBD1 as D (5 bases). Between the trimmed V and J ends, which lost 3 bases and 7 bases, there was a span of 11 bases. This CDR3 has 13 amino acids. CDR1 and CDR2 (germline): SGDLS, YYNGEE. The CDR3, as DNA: TGTGCCAGCAGCGCGGGGGGGTTCCAGCCCCAGCATTTT. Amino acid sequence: CASSAGGFQPQHF.

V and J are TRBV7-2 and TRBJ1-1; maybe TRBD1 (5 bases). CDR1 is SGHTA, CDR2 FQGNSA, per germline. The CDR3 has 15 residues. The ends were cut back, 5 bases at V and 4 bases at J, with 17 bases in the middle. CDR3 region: CASSPRGGEGTEAFF. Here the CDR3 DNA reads TGTGCCAGCAGCCCGCGGGGGGGGGAGGGCACTGAAGCTTTCTTT. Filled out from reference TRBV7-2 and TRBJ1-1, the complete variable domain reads GAGVSQSPSNKVTEKGKDVELRCDPISGHTALYWYRQSLGQGLEFLIYFQGNSAPDKSGLPSDRFSAERTGGSVSTLTIQRTQQEDSAVYLCASSPRGGEGTEAFFGQGTRLTVV.

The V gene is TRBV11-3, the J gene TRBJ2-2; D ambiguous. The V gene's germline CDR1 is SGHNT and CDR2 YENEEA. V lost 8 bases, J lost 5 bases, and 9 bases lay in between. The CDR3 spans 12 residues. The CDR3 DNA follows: TGTGCCAGCGGTGTAGAGACCGGGGAGCTGTTTTTT. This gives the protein CASGVETGELFF.

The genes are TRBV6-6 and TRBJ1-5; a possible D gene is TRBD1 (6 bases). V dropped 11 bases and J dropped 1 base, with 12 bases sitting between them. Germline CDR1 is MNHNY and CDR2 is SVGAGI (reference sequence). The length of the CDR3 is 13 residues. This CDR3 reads CAGGDISNQPQHF. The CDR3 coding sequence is TGTGCCGGAGGGGACATAAGCAATCAGCCCCAGCATTTT.

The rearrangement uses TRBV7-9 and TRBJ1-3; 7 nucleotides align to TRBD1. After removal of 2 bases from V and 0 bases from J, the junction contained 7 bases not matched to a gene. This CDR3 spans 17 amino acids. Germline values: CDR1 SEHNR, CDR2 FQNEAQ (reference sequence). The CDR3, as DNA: TGTGCCAGCAGCTTACGTGCAGGGGGATCCTCTGGAAACACCATATATTTT. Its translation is CASSLRAGGSSGNTIYF. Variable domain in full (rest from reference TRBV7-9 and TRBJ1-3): DTGVSQNPRHKITKRGQNVTFRCDPISEHNRLYWYRQTLGQGPEFLTYFQNEAQLEKSRLLSDRFSAERPKGSFSTLEIQRTEQGDSAMYLCASSLRAGGSSGNTIYFGEGSWLTVV.